The 3 T cell receptor beta chains presented below share a single source sample, sequenced in a study of blood T cell repertoires in COVID-19. Method: immunoSEQ multiplex PCR; TCRdb's copy keeps in-frame clones and lacks some. In the table there are about 86,000 clones, approximately 79% of which are singletons. The sample was peripheral blood. These receptor sequences come from an older man with acute or convalescent COVID-19.

The V gene is TRBV6-5, the J gene TRBJ1-2, with D unclear. The CDR3 consists of 15 residues. The V end was cut by 7 bases, the J end by 8 bases, with 23 bases between. The germline V gene encodes CDR1 MNHEY and CDR2 SVGAGI. The CDR3 coding sequence is TGTGCCAGCACCCACTCGGGTGCACCTAACGAAGGCTACACCTTC. This sequence encodes CASTHSGAPNEGYTF.

V is TRBV10-3 and J is TRBJ2-1, with D possibly matching TRBD2 (7 bases). In germline, CDR1 is ENHRY, CDR2 SYGVKD. The CDR3 covers 14 residues. V dropped 8 bases and J dropped 5 bases, with 16 bases sitting between them. The CDR3 region has the DNA TGTGCCATCCGGGGGCTAGCGGATGACAATGAGCAGTTCTTC. It yields the protein CAIRGLADDNEQFF.

The J gene is TRBJ2-1, the V gene TRBV28; possibly TRBD1 for D (6 bases). The CDR3 spans 13 residues. Germline assignment: CDR1 MDHEN and CDR2 SYDVKM. V lost 7 bases and J 10 bases, leaving 17 bases between the germline ends. CDR3 nucleotides: TGTGCCAGCAATCCGTTACAGGGATGGGAGCAGTTCTTC. It is translated as CASNPLQGWEQFF.